Sequencing of this T cell receptor beta chain was carried out in a study of identical twins. This clonotype was observed a few times. Its antigen remains unknown. General observations from the study: Its conclusions, products of cross-sectional statistical analysis, did not come from following the same donors. In cord blood, abundant beta clonotypes had fewer insertions; memory showed no trend. Twins' surplus sharing was weaker for beta out-of-frame sequences. Out-of-frame alpha sequences that twins shared showed excess low generation probability.

TCRdb called the 5' RACE reads again in MiXCR, with one record for every CDR3 protein. The table shows about 890,000 distinct CDR3 sequences, with 9% to 15% occurring only once. The same specimen was also included in a second study, on yellow fever vaccine responses in identical twins.

This receptor was identified in a woman under 30 in good health. Sequencing input: PBMCs.

Here the CDR3 DNA reads TGTGCCAGCAGTGACTCTTTTGGGAGTCGGGGGGAGCAGTTCTTC. It specifies CASSDSFGSRGEQFF. This chain uses TRBV6-4 with TRBJ2-1, with TRBD2 as a possible D gene (6 bases). V was trimmed by 0 bases and J by 10 bases, leaving 16 bases between them. CDR1 and CDR2 (germline): MRHNA, SNTAGT. CDR3 length: 15 residues.